This T cell receptor (beta chain) was identified in a study of blood T cell repertoires in COVID-19. Sequenced by immunoSEQ multiplex PCR; TCRdb stores in-frame clones only, minus some. The sample consists of about 380,000 clones, around 87% of them appearing once. The CDR3 is 15 residues long. The V gene's germline CDR1 is SEHNR and CDR2 FQNEAQ (reference sequence). Trimming took off 5 bases at V and 3 bases at J, with 15 bases between the two ends. The J gene is TRBJ2-3, the V gene TRBV7-9; perhaps TRBD1 as D (7 bases). Input material: PBMCs or T cells enriched from blood (not recorded which). This sequence was found in a man aged 25-45 years who had recovered from COVID-19. Here the CDR3 DNA reads TGTGCCAGCAGCCCATGGAGGGGGCCAACAGATACGCAGTATTTT. Protein product: CASSPWRGPTDTQYF.